This T cell receptor (beta chain) was captured by sequencing in a study of cytomegalovirus exposure and HLA in healthy donors (dated by TCRdb to between 2016 and 2019). About the study as a whole: In an earlier analysis of approximately 500 of the donors, around 300 Gb of sequence data and 120 million or so unique TCR beta sequences from 150 million to 200 million T cells were reported. Roughly 300 gigabases of sequencing data and some 85 million unique TCR sequences were included in an early release covering roughly 600 HLA-typed donors. Among around 400 genotyped donors of the cohort, an average of approximately 240,000 unique TCR beta nucleotide sequences was sequenced per donor, of which about 20% were non-productive. In addition to the first cohort of 666 subjects, a separate validation cohort of under 150 different subjects was used. Rather than drawing on any new phenotypic data, the later analysis identified candidate immune exposures from TCR beta sequences and the way those sequences occurred across donors. Typing coverage differed by locus: A, B, C, DRB1 and DQB1 were typed in about 629-640 donors, DQA1 in 500 to 550, DPA1 in some 610, and DPB1 in just under 490. The study aimed to test whether cataloging public T cell receptors could reveal signatures of past pathogen exposure. In a later analysis, previously published TCR beta repertoires from about 640 donors were re-analyzed and high-resolution HLA genotyping was added so that TCR occurrence patterns could be studied. Donor age, sex, ethnicity and CMV serostatus were compiled together with the repertoire data. HLA typing included class I and class II loci at four-digit resolution. Among the approximately 400 genotyped donors, approximately 77% belonged to the genetic ancestry cluster associated with self-reported Caucasian donors. Using immunosequencing, the study profiled T cell repertoires from some 670 subjects and related those repertoires to cytomegalovirus serostatus. A later genetic analysis took genome-wide SNP genotypes for 398 of the 666 donors and used that subset as a discovery cohort. An earlier analysis of several hundred of the donors applied high-throughput TCR beta sequencing to assess whether each TCR beta V gene segment acted as functional or pseudogenic. Every discovery cohort repertoire had been produced on one sequencing platform. Because of strong linkage in the cohort, roughly five DR-DQ haplotypes were treated as single units for association and clustering. The study combined high-throughput TCR immunosequencing, statistical association of individual TCRs with disease status, and machine learning to predict cytomegalovirus infection status. General study outcomes and caveats: A later genetic analysis reported fewer N-insertions in productive TCRs among donors in an Asian-associated ancestry cluster than the roughly 700-donor mean. For the cohort, immune exposure information was limited to CMV serostatus. A later genetic analysis associated a missense DCLRE1C variant with V-gene and J-gene trimming of TCR beta chains, and an independent cohort replicated the association. Because HLA typing was missing for some donors at each locus, association tests included only the typed subset. Most CMV-associated TCR beta chains appeared to be HLA-restricted in a later analysis, and the HLA associations seemed to be driven largely by CMV exposure. In vitro tests confirmed that a few of the cytomegalovirus-associated TCR beta chains recognize cytomegalovirus antigens. A further reported finding was that TCR beta sequences accurately predicted the HLA-A and HLA-B alleles for most subjects in the first cohort. Some 16 rarely observed V segments, including chromosome 9 orphons, were excluded from the earlier analysis of about 610 of the donors because counts were too low. In the study, approximately 160 TCR beta chains were listed as associated with cytomegalovirus. The authors suggested that the approach could potentially be extended to other disease states and immunological phenotypes. In a later analysis, HLA-associated TCR beta chains were found to be more clonally expanded and to have lower generation probabilities than equally common non-associated chains. Only TCR beta chains were sequenced in this cohort, and the absence of alpha or paired-chain data limited detectable features. Linkage disequilibrium might explain the correlated functional status among segregating V segments, but an unknown experimental factor could not be excluded. Most TCR sequences were seen in very few donors, while some public TCRs were found in many individuals. Assigning TCR associations to individual alleles was difficult when HLA alleles, especially DR and DQ, strongly co-occurred. In a later analysis, TCR association rates were found to vary across HLA loci, with the most associated TCRs seen for DRB1 alleles and the fewest for HLA-C alleles. A later analysis reported that several top co-occurrence clusters appeared linked to parvovirus B19, influenza, CMV and Epstein-Barr virus. In both the original and validation cohorts, the classifier was reported to diagnose cytomegalovirus status with high specificity and sensitivity. Broadly in line with IMGT annotations, most TCR beta V segments showed up in productive rearrangements about 90% or about 30% of the time in an earlier analysis of approximately 640 of the donors. A cluster of highly shared sequence variants was judged likely to represent a technical artifact of the sequencing pipeline. The presence/absence analyses assumed that sequencing depth was roughly uniform across donors, and that assumption may not be true. At a false discovery rate of 0.05, a later analysis linked some 18,000 TCR beta sequences to specific HLA alleles. Some IMGT-functional V segments, including TRBV6-2 and TRBV6-3, could not be distinguished by the 87-base-pair reads and were therefore excluded.

In total, over 600 healthy bone marrow donors made up the cohort. Cohort members were all nominally healthy when sampled, although unrecorded immune exposures were likely present. The donor tested CMV seropositive, placing the donor among the approximately 290 seropositive members of the cohort. A peripheral blood sample was provided by each donor, and peripheral blood mononuclear cells were used for TCR beta sequencing. The Qiagen DNeasy Blood Extraction Kit was used to extract genomic DNA from the blood cell samples. Of note for this clone: This receptor's antigen is unknown. Within one base of it there is no much larger clone, and no base qualities were kept.

The library was prepared using the immunoSEQ multiplex PCR assay. A mixture of 60 forward primers for TCR Vbeta segments and 13 reverse primers for TCR Jbeta segments was used in the multiplex PCR. The CDR3 region of rearranged TCR beta genes was amplified from genomic DNA by a multiplex PCR assay. On the Illumina HiSeq System, the amplified TCR beta libraries were sequenced as 87-base-pair reads. Per the source publication's procedure: A later analysis counted approximately 76 million unique TCR beta chains across the 670 or so repertoires, and roughly 9.9 million of these chains were shared by at least two donors. Raw reads were error-corrected and collapsed into unique sequences with a nearest-neighbor algorithm that merged closely related sequences to remove PCR and sequencing errors. V, D and J gene segments were assigned by aligning CDR3 sequences to IMGT reference sequences. For a sequence to be retained, a match of at least six nucleotides to both a V gene segment and a J gene segment was required. Rearrangements were called productive when the CDR3 lacked stop codons and stayed in frame with V and J; all others were non-productive. CDR3 was defined by IMGT convention, running from the second conserved V-encoded cysteine to the conserved J-encoded phenylalanine. The earlier analysis of approximately 500 of the donors excluded sequences that lacked an unambiguous match to a single V gene segment. An earlier analysis of 587 of the donors classified V segments as functional when productive rearrangements were above 56.7% and as segregating when the standard deviation between donors was above 5%. A statistical classification framework was built for diagnosing cytomegalovirus status from the catalog of TCR beta chain sequences. In a later analysis, TCR nucleotide sequences were compared against IMGT/GENE-DB human TR gene sequences so that V and J genes could be assigned. In a later analysis, CDR3 sequences and most-parsimonious VDJ recombination scenarios were assigned using the TCRdist pipeline. A later analysis defined each TCR beta chain by its CDR3 amino acid sequence plus V-gene family, and excluded reads lacking a unique V-gene family. As a way to deal with suspected cross-contamination and a sequencing artifact, a later analysis dropped under 600 nucleotide sequences that were highly shared and had low generation probability. In a later analysis, a clonal expansion index was calculated for each public chain from normalized within-repertoire ranks of inferred template counts. A later analysis computed generation probabilities with a VDJ recombination model fitted to out-of-frame rearrangements, and checked the results against IGoR. In a later analysis, hypergeometric tests were used to score TCR-TCR, TCR-HLA and TCR-CMV co-occurrence, with a repertoire-size bias correction applied to TCR pairs. To estimate false discovery rates, a later analysis permuted the HLA or CMV assignments 20 times. In a later analysis, co-occurring TCRs were grouped with DBSCAN, and TCRdist sequence similarity was added when clustering was performed within HLA-allele-positive subsets. Repertoires with fewer than 30,000 or more than 120,000 public chains, plus five repertoires with anomalous nucleotide sharing, were excluded from co-occurrence clustering. Imported from immuneACCESS, the table was reduced by TCRdb to in-frame sequences with V and J called. These copies leave out some clones; in studies compared against another copy, an unresolved V gene accounts for under half, and the cause of the remainder is not known. The DNA was the basis for D and trimming; V, J and clone size are from that table. In this sample the table shows about 74,000 clones, around 70% of which occur a single time. Roughly 10% of the sample belongs to the ten largest clones.

The germline V gene (reference sequence) gives CDR1 as SEHNR and CDR2 as FQNEAQ. For this chain, trimming is 0 bases at the V end and 4 bases at the J end, and the number of junction bases without a gene match is 9. The CDR3 measures 17 amino acids from cysteine to phenylalanine. Only the CDR3 region is kept as DNA, spanning 51 bases read in frame from base 1. Rearrangement joined TRBV7-9 to TRBJ2-1; 7 central nucleotides agree with TRBD2. The specimen was PBMCs. The clonotype was recovered from a woman aged 40 to 49 in good health and CMV-seropositive. At the DNA level, the sequence is TGTGCCAGCAGCTTAGCGGGTCCGGGAGGTTCTTACAATGAGCAGTTCTTC. Its protein reads: CASSLAGPGGSYNEQFF.